Following are 8 T cell receptor beta chains from one sample sequenced in a study of molecular identifiers for immune sequencing clone quantification. From the PCR reads, TCRdb called clonotypes with MiXCR, one entry per CDR3 protein. The repertoire holds fewer than 25,000 distinct CDR3 sequences, with more than 15% as singletons. Sequencing used naive CD8+ T cells from blood, with Jurkat cell RNA spiked in. Subset denoted: FACS-sorted CD8+CD4-CCR7+CD45RA+ naive T cells. The source is a human donor in good health. Some libraries in this study had Jurkat cell RNA spiked in.

There are many counts of this clonotype. V and J are TRBV28 and TRBJ2-5; 7 bases align to TRBD1. The CDR3 runs to 13 residues. Germline CDR1 is MDHEN and CDR2 is SYDVKM. The junction had 4 bases not matched to a gene; V was cut back by 5 bases and J by 4 bases. The CDR3 DNA sequence: TGTGCCAGCAGTGAACAGGGGTTAGAGACCCAGTACTTC. Its translation is CASSEQGLETQYF.

This clonotype appeared a few times. A much larger clonotype is one base distant, so this may be a read error. The chain is built from TRBV2 and TRBJ2-3; D is possibly TRBD2 (6 bases). CDR1 and CDR2 from the germline V gene are SNHLY and FYNNEI. This CDR3 is built from 17 residues. The CDR3 DNA is TGTGCCAGCAGTGAACTTGCTAGCGAGCCTAGCACAGATGCGCAGTATTTT. It translates to CASSELASEPSTDAQYF.

This clonotype came up many times. The CDR3 spells CASSEANPGFQPQHF. The CDR3 DNA follows: TGTGCCAGCAGTGAAGCAAACCCAGGGTTTCAGCCCCAGCATTTT. The chain joins TRBV2 to TRBJ1-5; D is possibly TRBD1 (5 bases). In germline, CDR1 is SNHLY, CDR2 FYNNEI. The V gene lost 0 bases and the J gene lost 6 bases, with 12 bases spanning the gap. This CDR3 region has 15 residues.

Worth noting for this clonotype: Just one base apart from a much larger clone, this may be a read error. The gene calls are TRBV9 and TRBJ2-3; 7 bases align to TRBD2. Per the germline V gene, CDR1 is SGDLS and CDR2 is YYNGEE. The CDR3 contains 14 residues. V lost 7 bases and J lost 0; bases outside the gene matches: 5. CDR3 loop: CASGTGGSTDTQYF. The CDR3 region has the DNA TGTGCCAGCGGCACGGGAGGTAGCACAGATACGCAGTATTTT.

V usage is TRBV9 and J usage is TRBJ2-1, with TRBD2 as a possible D gene (5 bases). CDR1 SGDLS and CDR2 YYNGEE come from the germline V gene. Between the trimmed V and J ends, which lost 4 bases and 0 bases, there was a span of 11 bases. This CDR3 spans 15 amino acids. The CDR3 here is CASSSEGYSYNEQFF. The CDR3 DNA reads TGTGCCAGCAGCTCAGAGGGTTACTCCTACAATGAGCAGTTCTTC.

Turning to this clonotype: A much larger clone sits a single nucleotide away, making a read error possible. In nucleotides, the CDR3 is TGCGCCAGCAGATTGGAAGGGCCCTCCTACGAGCAGTACTTC. Amino acids: CASRLEGPSYEQYF. The rearrangement joins TRBV5-1 to TRBJ2-7; D call uncertain. The CDR3 contains 14 residues. Germline-derived CDR1 and CDR2 are SGHRS and YFSETQ.

The V gene is TRBV11-3, the J gene TRBJ2-3, with D hard to call. V shed 1 base and J shed 1 base, with 6 bases lying between them. The CDR3 totals 14 residues. Germline V gives CDR1 SGHNT, CDR2 YENEEA. The CDR3 sequence: CASSLVAGTDTQYF. The CDR3 DNA follows: TGTGCCAGCAGCTTAGTCGCAGGCACAGATACGCAGTATTTT. The complete variable domain, with remaining parts taken from reference TRBV11-3 and TRBJ2-3, reads EAGVVQSPRYKIIEKKQPVAFWCNPISGHNTLYWYLQNLGQGPELLIRYENEEAVDDSQLPKDRFSAERLKGVDSTLKIQPAELGDSAVYLCASSLVAGTDTQYFGPGTRLTVL.

The table lists this clonotype with many counts. The chain uses TRBV12-3 or TRBV12-4 and TRBJ2-7; D may match TRBD1 or TRBD2 (6 bases each). This CDR3 is built from 13 residues. The V and J ends lost 3 bases and 5 bases respectively, with 11 bases between them. The CDR3 bases are TGTGCCAGCAGTTTTGGGGGGCCGGACGAGCAGTACTTC. The encoded protein is CASSFGGPDEQYF.